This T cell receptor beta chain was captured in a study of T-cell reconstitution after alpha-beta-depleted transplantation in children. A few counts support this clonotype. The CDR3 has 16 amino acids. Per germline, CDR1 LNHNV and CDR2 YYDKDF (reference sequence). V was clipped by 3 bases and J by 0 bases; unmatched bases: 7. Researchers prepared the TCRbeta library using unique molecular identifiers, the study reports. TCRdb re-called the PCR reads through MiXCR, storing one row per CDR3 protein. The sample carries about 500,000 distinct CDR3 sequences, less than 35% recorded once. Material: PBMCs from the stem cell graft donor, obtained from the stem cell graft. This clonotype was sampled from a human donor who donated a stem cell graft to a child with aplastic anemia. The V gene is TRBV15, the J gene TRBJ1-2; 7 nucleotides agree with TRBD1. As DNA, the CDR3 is TGTGCCACCAGCAGGACCTCGGACAGGTCTAACTATGGCTACACCTTC. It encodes CATSRTSDRSNYGYTF.